The clone carrying this T cell receptor beta chain was detected a few times. A much larger clone sits a single nucleotide away, making a read error possible. The germline CDR1 and CDR2 sequences are MNHEY and SVGEGT. Germline trimming cut 5 bases from V and 6 bases from J; bases unmatched to any gene: 6. The CDR3 length is 15 residues. The data were taken from a study of T cells in Graves' hyperthyroidism and ophthalmopathy. The TCR beta CDR3 regions underwent amplification using RNA transcripts as the source. RT-PCR in the first round (using the HTBI primer set) targeted the TCR CDR3. TCRdb passed the multiplex PCR reads through MiXCR, listing each CDR3 protein once. The repertoire holds about 290,000 distinct CDR3 sequences, with about an eighth as singletons.

Sample: blood. This chain joins TRBV6-2 or TRBV6-3 and TRBJ2-6; the match to TRBD1 covers 8 bases. The receptor was isolated from a woman younger than 45 with Graves' hyperthyroidism that later progressed to Graves' ophthalmopathy. The CDR3 DNA reads as TGTGCCAGCAGTCGGCAGGGGGCAGAGGCCAACGTCCTGACTTTC. This encodes CASSRQGAEANVLTF.